Presented here are 31 T cell receptor beta chains from one specimen sequenced in a study of blood T cell repertoires in COVID-19. TCRdb keeps only in-frame clones here, not all; method: immunoSEQ multiplex PCR. The table has about 210,000 clones, roughly 90% seen once. Sequencing was carried out using PBMCs or T cells enriched from blood (not recorded which). Receptor source: a woman aged 18-35 years who had recovered from COVID-19.

This clone appeared a single time. The V and J genes are TRBV29-1 and TRBJ1-1; TRBD1 aligns across 7 bases. CDR1 and CDR2 from the germline V gene are SQVTM and ANQGSEA. CDR3 length: 12 amino acids. V lost 7 bases to trimming and J lost 5 bases; unmatched junction nucleotides: 7. The CDR3 sequence: CSANRGETEAFF. The CDR3 DNA follows: TGCAGCGCAAACAGGGGAGAGACTGAAGCTTTCTTT. The full variable domain, its missing parts supplied by reference TRBV29-1 and TRBJ1-1, is SAVISQKPSRDICQRGTSLTIQCQVDSQVTMMFWYRQQPGQSLTLIATANQGSEATYESGFVIDKFPISRPNLTFSTLTVSNMSPEDSSIYLCSANRGETEAFFGQGTRLTVV.

The chain combines TRBV30 with TRBJ1-4; tentative D call: TRBD1 (5 bases). There are 12 residues in the CDR3. CDR1 is GTSNPN and CDR2 is SVGIG in the germline V gene (reference sequence). The germline V and J ends were trimmed by 2 bases and 8 bases, with 9 bases remaining between them. The CDR3 spells CAWSSREEKLFF. The CDR3 DNA reads TGTGCCTGGAGTAGCAGGGAAGAAAAACTGTTTTTT.

The rearrangement uses TRBV7-6 and TRBJ2-3, with TRBD2 matching 12 bases. CDR3 length: 15 residues. The germline gives CDR1 SGHVS, CDR2 FNYEAQ. The ends lost 7 bases at V and 5 bases at J; junction bases unmatched: 7. The CDR3 DNA reads as TGTGCCAGCACCCTAGCGGGGGGGCGAGGAGATACGCAGTATTTT. Translation: CASTLAGGRGDTQYF.

The V and J genes are TRBV28 and TRBJ1-4, with D unresolved. V lost 2 bases, J lost 8 bases, and 12 bases lay in between. Germline values: CDR1 MDHEN, CDR2 SYDVKM. CDR3 length: 14 residues. In DNA, the CDR3 is TGTGCCAGCAGTTTAGGGTCTCGAGGGGAAAAACTGTTTTTT. Its protein product is CASSLGSRGEKLFF. The complete variable domain, with remaining parts taken from reference TRBV28 and TRBJ1-4, reads DVKVTQSSRYLVKRTGEKVFLECVQDMDHENMFWYRQDPGLGLRLIYFSYDVKMKEKGDIPEGYSVSREKKERFSLILESASTNQTSMYLCASSLGSRGEKLFFGSGTQLSVL.

The gene calls are TRBV27 and TRBJ2-7; D is perhaps TRBD2 (7 bases). Trimming cost V 1 base and J 0 bases, with 13 bases left between them. Germline loops: CDR1 MNHEY, CDR2 SMNVEV (reference sequence). The CDR3 runs to 16 residues. The CDR3 protein is CASSLLGGPASYEQYF. The CDR3 DNA follows: TGTGCCAGCAGTTTATTGGGGGGGCCTGCCTCCTACGAGCAGTACTTC.

The CDR3 DNA is TGCGCCAGCAGCCCACGGACAGGGGAGTATAATTCACCCCTCCACTTT. This encodes CASSPRTGEYNSPLHF. The V call is TRBV5-1, the J call TRBJ1-6, with TRBD1 identical over 9 bases. The CDR3 is made up of 16 amino acids. The V and J ends lost 4 bases and 4 bases, in that order; junction bases with no gene match: 6. CDR1 is SGHRS and CDR2 is YFSETQ in the germline V gene.

The chain is built from TRBV5-4 and TRBJ1-1; tentatively, D is TRBD1 (6 bases). The length of the CDR3 is 14 residues. Looked up from germline, CDR1 is SGHNT and CDR2 is YYREEE (reference sequence). V was shortened by 5 bases and J by 1 base, with 12 bases between the two germline ends. Written as DNA, the CDR3 is TGTGCCAGCAGTTTAGGGGGGGGGAACACTGAAGCTTTCTTT. It specifies CASSLGGGNTEAFF.

The gene calls are TRBV6-5 and TRBJ1-2; 8 bases are a match to TRBD1. The germline V gene encodes CDR1 MNHEY and CDR2 SVGAGI. The trim removed 7 bases at V and 4 bases at J, leaving 8 bases unmatched. The length of the CDR3 is 14 residues. For the CDR3, the DNA is TGTGCCAGCATTAACCGCGACAGGGGCTATGGCTACACCTTC. This gives the protein CASINRDRGYGYTF.

The rearrangement uses TRBV5-5 and TRBJ2-1; no clear D. Trimming cost V 2 bases and J 5 bases, with 11 bases left between them. This CDR3 spans 14 amino acids. Germline V lookup: CDR1 SGHKS, CDR2 YYEKEE (reference sequence). The CDR3 nucleotides are TGTGCCAGCAGCTTCAGCGACTTAGACAATGAGCAGTTCTTC. Translating gives CASSFSDLDNEQFF.

CDR3 sequence (DNA): TGTGCCATCAGTGCGGGAAAGGGCGGGAACACTGAAGCTTTCTTT. Its translation: CAISAGKGGNTEAFF. The chain is built from TRBV10-3 and TRBJ1-1; D remains ambiguous. Trimming took 4 bases from V and 1 from J, leaving 13 bases between them. Germline values: CDR1 ENHRY, CDR2 SYGVKD. This CDR3 has 15 amino acids.

V and J are TRBV11-3 and TRBJ2-2; tentative D call: TRBD2 (6 bases). Germline loops: CDR1 SGHNT, CDR2 YENEEA. This CDR3 is 16 amino acids long. The V end was cut by 1 base, the J end by 5 bases, with 14 bases between. Here the CDR3 DNA reads TGTGCCAGCAGCTTAGGCGGGGAAGTGGTAACCGGGGAGCTGTTTTTT. It specifies CASSLGGEVVTGELFF. The full variable domain, with the rest looked up from reference TRBV11-3 and TRBJ2-2, is EAGVVQSPRYKIIEKKQPVAFWCNPISGHNTLYWYLQNLGQGPELLIRYENEEAVDDSQLPKDRFSAERLKGVDSTLKIQPAELGDSAVYLCASSLGGEVVTGELFFGEGSRLTVL.

The chain uses TRBV12-5 and TRBJ1-5, with D hard to call. This CDR3 has 19 amino acids. V shed 0 bases and J shed 0 bases, with 18 bases lying between them. From germline, CDR1 is LGHNT and CDR2 FRNRAP. CDR3 bases: TGTGCTAGTGGTTTGGTACTGGGAGTCTTTTCCCTTAGCAATCAGCCCCAGCATTTT. It yields the protein CASGLVLGVFSLSNQPQHF.

The CDR3 region has the DNA TGTGCCAGCAGCTTAGGAGTCGATTCACCCCTCCACTTT. Translation: CASSLGVDSPLHF. J is TRBJ1-6 and V is TRBV11-3; no definite D call. Per germline, CDR1 SGHNT and CDR2 YENEEA. V lost 1 base to trimming and J lost 8 bases, with 6 bases between them. The CDR3 totals 13 residues.

The chain employs TRBV21-1 and TRBJ2-1; TRBD2 reflects the table's D call only, with no check against the DNA. TRBV21-1 is a pseudogene. The CDR3 is made up of 15 amino acids. The CDR3 bases are TGTGCCAGTTCCCTAAGCGGGGGGATAGACAATGAGCAGTTCTTC. Translated: CASSLSGGIDNEQFF.

The chain carries TRBV13 and TRBJ2-2, with TRBD1 matching 8 bases. CDR3 length: 17 residues. V was clipped by 4 bases and J by 1 base; unmatched bases: 8. From germline, CDR1 is PRHDT and CDR2 FYEKMQ (reference sequence). The DNA of the CDR3 is TGTGCCAGCAGCTCAGCGGACGGGACAGGGAACACCGGGGAGCTGTTTTTT. This translates into CASSSADGTGNTGELFF.

V is TRBV1 and J is TRBJ1-5; TRBD1, as called in the table, went unchecked against the DNA. TRBV1 is a pseudogene locus. The CDR3 runs 20 residues. The CDR3: CTSSQDTRPTGRGPNQPQHF. In DNA form, the CDR3 reads TGCACCAGCAGCCAAGATACTCGCCCGACAGGCAGGGGGCCCAATCAGCCCCAGCATTTT.

V usage is TRBV5-4 and J usage is TRBJ2-5; tentative D call: TRBD2 (6 bases). The ends were cut back, 5 bases at V and 2 bases at J, with 16 bases in the middle. CDR1 is SGHNT, CDR2 YYREEE, per germline (reference sequence). The CDR3 totals 15 residues. The CDR3 sequence is CASRGPPGDQETQYF. The CDR3 coding sequence is TGTGCCAGCAGGGGCCCCCCGGGGGATCAAGAGACCCAGTACTTC. Complete variable domain (other parts from reference TRBV5-4 and TRBJ2-5): ETGVTQSPTHLIKTRGQQVTLRCSSQSGHNTVSWYQQALGQGPQFIFQYYREEENGRGNFPPRFSGLQFPNYSSELNVNALELDDSALYLCASRGPPGDQETQYFGPGTRLLVL.

This clone is a singleton in its sample. V is TRBV6-1 and J is TRBJ2-7; D remains ambiguous. Trimming took off 3 bases at V and 1 base at J, with 7 bases between the two ends. Germline loops: CDR1 MNHNS, CDR2 SASEGT. The CDR3 runs 13 residues. The CDR3 reads CASSDFLSYEQYF. In DNA, the CDR3 is TGTGCCAGCAGTGATTTTCTATCCTACGAGCAGTACTTC.

CDR3 residues: CAWSVRVGRNYGYTF. The DNA for the CDR3 is TGTGCCTGGAGTGTACGGGTTGGGAGGAACTATGGCTACACCTTC. The chain uses TRBV30 and TRBJ1-2, with D unresolved. The V gene lost 0 bases and the J gene lost 2 bases, with 13 bases spanning the gap. Germline V CDR1 and CDR2: GTSNPN, SVGIG (reference sequence). The CDR3 covers 15 residues.

The gene calls are TRBV19 and TRBJ1-5; D unresolved. Trimming shortened V by 4 bases and J by 11 bases, and 15 bases separated the two germline ends. This CDR3 is 13 amino acids long. Germline V gene data show CDR1 as LNHDA and CDR2 as SQIVND (reference sequence). CDR3 nucleotides: TGTGCCAGTAGTACCGACCTGAGACAAGCCCAGCATTTT. Translating gives CASSTDLRQAQHF.

The V and J genes are TRBV12-3 or TRBV12-4 and TRBJ1-4; D unclear. The CDR3 contains 13 residues. The V and J ends lost 2 bases and 3 bases respectively, with 4 bases between them. The CDR3 DNA follows: TGTGCCAGCAGTTTACGCGCTAATGAAAAACTGTTTTTT. It translates to CASSLRANEKLFF.

This clone was recorded only once. The V call is TRBV19, the J call TRBJ1-5, with D possibly being TRBD1 (5 bases). V gave up 7 bases and J gave up 1 base, with 14 bases separating them. This CDR3 spans 15 amino acids. CDR1 is LNHDA and CDR2 is SQIVND in the germline V gene (reference sequence). The CDR3 loop is CASIPRGGSNQPQHF. CDR3 sequence (DNA): TGTGCCAGTATTCCCCGGGGGGGGAGCAATCAGCCCCAGCATTTT.

The count of this clone is one. This chain uses TRBV28 with TRBJ2-3; 9 nucleotides agree with TRBD2. V lost 3 bases, J lost 1 base, and 20 bases stayed unmatched. Germline V gene sequence: CDR1 MDHEN, CDR2 SYDVKM. The CDR3 is 21 residues long. DNA for the CDR3: TGTGCCAGCAGTTTTAATTGGGCTAGCGGGGAGATGGCGCTTGGCACAGATACGCAGTATTTT. It codes for CASSFNWASGEMALGTDTQYF.

This rearrangement joins TRBV7-2 to TRBJ1-3; a weak D match, TRBD1 (6 bases). Between the trimmed V and J ends, which lost 5 bases and 2 bases, there was a span of 16 bases. This CDR3 has 16 amino acids. Germline assignment: CDR1 SGHTA and CDR2 FQGNSA. For the CDR3, the DNA is TGTGCCAGCAGCCTCGGGGGGCGGGGGACTGGAAACACCATATATTTT. It codes for CASSLGGRGTGNTIYF.

CDR3: CASSSRQGRGTQYF. The CDR3 region has the DNA TGTGCCAGCAGTTCTAGACAGGGGCGGGGGACCCAGTACTTC. V usage is TRBV28 and J usage is TRBJ2-5; TRBD1 aligns across 8 bases. V was pared by 4 bases and J by 7 bases, with 8 bases of the junction left unmatched. Germline V gene sequence: CDR1 MDHEN, CDR2 SYDVKM. The CDR3 covers 14 residues. Together with reference TRBV28 and TRBJ2-5, the CDR3 gives the full variable domain: DVKVTQSSRYLVKRTGEKVFLECVQDMDHENMFWYRQDPGLGLRLIYFSYDVKMKEKGDIPEGYSVSREKKERFSLILESASTNQTSMYLCASSSRQGRGTQYFGPGTRLLVL.

V and J are TRBV27 and TRBJ1-5; D perhaps matches TRBD1 (5 bases). Germline CDR1 and CDR2: MNHEY and SMNVEV (reference sequence). The V and J ends lost 9 bases and 0 bases respectively, with 9 bases between them. CDR3 size: 13 residues. CDR3 protein: CASSTDSNQPQHF. The CDR3 nucleotides are TGTGCCAGTTCGACAGATAGCAATCAGCCCCAGCATTTT.

This chain uses TRBV19 with TRBJ1-5; D call uncertain. This CDR3 is 16 amino acids long. Per germline, CDR1 LNHDA and CDR2 SQIVND (reference sequence). V dropped 3 bases and J dropped 0 bases, with 12 bases sitting between them. The CDR3 reads CASSMLDLYSNQPQHF. CDR3 DNA: TGTGCCAGTAGTATGCTAGATTTATATAGCAATCAGCCCCAGCATTTT. The complete variable domain, with remaining parts taken from reference TRBV19 and TRBJ1-5, reads DGGITQSPKYLFRKEGQNVTLSCEQNLNHDAMYWYRQDPGQGLRLIYYSQIVNDFQKGDIAEGYSVSREKKESFPLTVTSAQKNPTAFYLCASSMLDLYSNQPQHFGDGTRLSIL.

This clone was detected only once. The V and J genes are TRBV29-1 and TRBJ1-1, with 8 nucleotides matching TRBD1. The V segment lost 8 bases and the J segment 2 bases; nucleotides outside the gene matches: 7. The CDR3 runs 13 residues. Germline V gene lookup returns CDR1 SQVTM and CDR2 ANQGSEA. The CDR3 sequence: CSNQDRANTEAFF. In nucleotides, the CDR3 is TGCAGCAACCAGGACAGGGCTAACACTGAAGCTTTCTTT.

The chain employs TRBV10-3 and TRBJ1-1, with no clear D. Germline V CDR1 and CDR2: ENHRY, SYGVKD. CDR3 size: 11 residues. Trimming removed 8 bases at V and 7 bases at J, with 11 bases between. CDR3 sequence: CAIREEFEAFF. Written as DNA, the CDR3 is TGTGCCATCCGGGAAGAGTTTGAAGCTTTCTTT.

This clone was seen a few times. The chain carries TRBV6-1 and TRBJ1-1; D is unclear. This CDR3 comprises 13 residues. Germline values: CDR1 MNHNS, CDR2 SASEGT. The V end lost 2 bases, the J end lost 4 bases, and 8 bases lay between the germline ends. CDR3 residues: CASSEHQATEAFF. In DNA form, the CDR3 reads TGTGCCAGCAGTGAACATCAGGCCACTGAAGCTTTCTTT.

This clone appeared a few times. The chain couples TRBV24-1 to TRBJ2-2; 7 nucleotides agree with TRBD1. This CDR3 comprises 15 residues. Looked up from germline, CDR1 is KGHDR and CDR2 is SFDVKD. Losses at the gene ends were 5 bases for V and 0 bases for J; bases not matched to a gene: 2. CDR3 in DNA: TGTGCCACCAGTGGGGGGACAGCGAACACCGGGGAGCTGTTTTTT. It is translated as CATSGGTANTGELFF.